These 30 T cell receptor beta chains came from one sample sequenced in a study of cytomegalovirus exposure and HLA in healthy donors. Both 60 Vbeta primers and 13 Jbeta primers went into the PCR. Method: immunoSEQ multiplex PCR; TCRdb's copy keeps in-frame clones and lacks some. Here the sample spans 150,000 to 200,000 clones, more than 70% being singletons. Sequencing was carried out using PBMCs. All receptors come from a man between 35 and 55 years old in good health and CMV-seropositive.

This clone was seen a few times. The chain couples TRBV14 to TRBJ2-7, with D hard to call. CDR3 size: 12 residues. CDR1 is SGHDN and CDR2 is FVKESK in the germline V gene. Trimming left V 2 bases short and J 3 bases short, with 5 bases between. CDR3 loop: CASSQSRYEQYF. CDR3 nucleotide sequence: TGTGCCAGCAGCCAATCCCGCTACGAGCAGTACTTC.

V usage is TRBV5-4 and J usage is TRBJ2-2, with D possibly being TRBD1 (6 bases). Germline-derived CDR1 and CDR2 are SGHNT and YYREEE (reference sequence). V gave up 3 bases and J gave up 1 base, with 7 bases separating them. CDR3 size: 14 residues. The CDR3 nucleotides read TGTGCCAGCAGCTCACAGGGGAACACCGGGGAGCTGTTTTTT. This translates into CASSSQGNTGELFF.

The CDR3 loop reads CSSLDRNTEAFF. For the CDR3, the DNA is TGCAGCTCATTGGACAGAAACACTGAAGCTTTCTTT. The chain joins TRBV29-1 to TRBJ1-1; a weak D match, TRBD1 (6 bases). Trimming removed 8 bases from V and 2 bases from J, with 12 bases in between. The CDR3 spans 12 residues. Per germline, CDR1 SQVTM and CDR2 ANQGSEA.

This clone has just one count. The chain recombines TRBV7-9 with TRBJ1-5; tentative D call: TRBD1 (5 bases). Germline CDR1 is SEHNR and CDR2 is FQNEAQ (reference sequence). V lost 4 bases and J 6 bases, leaving 10 bases between the germline ends. This CDR3 is 13 amino acids long. The CDR3 region is CASSSPQGQPQHF. The DNA of the CDR3 is TGTGCCAGCAGCTCCCCGCAGGGTCAGCCCCAGCATTTT. The full variable domain, its missing parts supplied by reference TRBV7-9 and TRBJ1-5, is DTGVSQNPRHKITKRGQNVTFRCDPISEHNRLYWYRQTLGQGPEFLTYFQNEAQLEKSRLLSDRFSAERPKGSFSTLEIQRTEQGDSAMYLCASSSPQGQPQHFGDGTRLSIL.

The chain links TRBV20-1 to TRBJ1-2; D ambiguous. This CDR3 has 11 amino acids. Germline V CDR1 and CDR2: DFQATT, SNEGSKA (reference sequence). V lost 6 bases and J 8 bases, leaving 13 bases between the germline ends. The CDR3 sequence is CSASFEVGYTF. The CDR3 bases are TGCAGTGCGAGTTTCGAGGTCGGCTACACCTTC.

The chain recombines TRBV7-8 with TRBJ2-7, with TRBD2 as a possible D gene (6 bases). CDR3 size: 17 residues. Germline V gene data show CDR1 as SGHVS and CDR2 as FQNEAQ. The ends were cut back, 0 bases at V and 0 bases at J, with 15 bases in the middle. Written as DNA, the CDR3 is TGTGCCAGCAGCTTAGCCACCAACTTGGACTACTCCTACGAGCAGTACTTC. Amino acids: CASSLATNLDYSYEQYF. Full variable domain (outside the CDR3, taken from reference TRBV7-8 and TRBJ2-7): GAGVSQSPRYKVAKRGQDVALRCDPISGHVSLFWYQQALGQGPEFLTYFQNEAQLDKSGLPSDRFFAERPEGSVSTLKIQRTQQEDSAVYLCASSLATNLDYSYEQYFGPGTRLTVT.

With respect to this clone: Other DNA sequences of this sample code for an identical CDR3. The chain is built from TRBV7-7 and TRBJ2-5, with 8 positions matching TRBD1. Trimming cost V 4 bases and J 4 bases; bases outside gene matches: 5. CDR1 is SSHAT and CDR2 is FNYEAQ in the germline V gene (reference sequence). The CDR3 contains 14 residues. The CDR3 loop reads CASSSDRGAETQYF. CDR3 DNA: TGTGCCAGCAGCTCCGACAGGGGAGCAGAGACCCAGTACTTC.

The chain uses TRBV27 and TRBJ2-7, with TRBD2 matching over 7 bases. J gave up 2 bases and V 4 bases, and 8 bases lay outside the gene matches. The germline gives CDR1 MNHEY, CDR2 SMNVEV (reference sequence). CDR3 size: 15 residues. This chain's CDR3 is CASSYGGGVTYEQYF. CDR3 DNA sequence: TGTGCCAGCAGTTACGGGGGAGGGGTCACCTACGAGCAGTACTTC.

This clone was observed a single time. CDR3 region: CASSAGQGAYTF. The CDR3 coding sequence is TGTGCCAGCAGTGCTGGACAGGGGGCATACACCTTC. This chain uses TRBV25-1 with TRBJ1-2, with TRBD1 matching over 11 bases. The CDR3 consists of 12 residues. Per germline, CDR1 MGHDK and CDR2 SYGVNS. The ends lost 4 bases at V and 11 bases at J; junction bases unmatched: 3.

The chain combines TRBV7-2 with TRBJ2-1; 8 nucleotides line up with TRBD1. CDR1 is SGHTA, CDR2 FQGNSA, per germline. The CDR3 is 15 amino acids. After removal of 6 bases from V and 2 bases from J, the junction contained 6 bases not matched to a gene. The CDR3 loop is CASSPTGVPYNEQFF. In DNA form, the CDR3 reads TGTGCCAGCAGTCCGACAGGGGTCCCCTACAATGAGCAGTTCTTC.

The rearrangement uses TRBV11-2 and TRBJ2-3, with D uncertain. V dropped 0 bases and J dropped 4 bases, with 5 bases sitting between them. The CDR3 spans 13 residues. Germline CDR1 SGHAT, CDR2 FQNNGV. CDR3 amino acids: CASSLDLPDTQYF. The CDR3 nucleotides are TGTGCCAGCAGCTTAGATCTCCCAGATACGCAGTATTTT.

The chain couples TRBV28 to TRBJ2-1; 8 nucleotides line up with TRBD2. Per germline, CDR1 MDHEN and CDR2 SYDVKM. The CDR3 contains 17 residues. The V gene end was trimmed by 1 base and the J gene end by 6 bases; junction bases not matched to a gene: 11. The CDR3 here is CASSLSLGTSRVNEQFF. The CDR3 DNA is TGTGCCAGCAGTTTATCCCTCGGGACTAGTAGGGTCAATGAGCAGTTCTTC.

The rearrangement links TRBV29-1 to TRBJ1-3; D gene ambiguous. The V and J ends lost 6 bases and 0 bases respectively, with 9 bases between them. The CDR3 has 13 residues. Germline CDR1 is SQVTM and CDR2 is ANQGSEA. CDR3: CSVALSSGNTIYF. The CDR3 bases are TGCAGCGTAGCATTAAGCTCTGGAAACACCATATATTTT.

The V gene is TRBV27, the J gene TRBJ1-2; 7 bases map to TRBD1. J lost 2 bases, V lost 6 bases, and 12 bases had no gene match. CDR3 length equals 16 residues. Germline V gene data show CDR1 as MNHEY and CDR2 as SMNVEV (reference sequence). The CDR3 here is CASSSLWRGRNYGYTF. In nucleotides, the CDR3 is TGTGCCAGCAGCTCTCTCTGGAGGGGGCGAAACTATGGCTACACCTTC.

This clone was detected only a few times. V is TRBV4-3 and J is TRBJ1-1; D is uncertain. The ends were cut back, 1 base at V and 5 bases at J, with 8 bases in the middle. The CDR3 loop spans 13 amino acids. Germline V gene data show CDR1 as LGHNA and CDR2 as YSLEER. CDR3 nucleotide sequence: TGCGCCAGCAGCCAAGCAACAGCTACTGAAGCTTTCTTT. Encoded protein: CASSQATATEAFF.

This clone was detected only once. The chain has TRBV10-3 and TRBJ2-6, with 8 bases identical to TRBD1. The CDR3 is 15 residues long. Trimming at V came to 5 bases and at J to 1 base, leaving 1 base not matched to a gene. Germline CDR1 and CDR2: ENHRY and SYGVKD. CDR3 DNA: TGTGCCATCAGTCGGACAGGGTCTGGGGCCAACGTCCTGACTTTC. It yields the protein CAISRTGSGANVLTF.

The V call is TRBV28, the J call TRBJ2-7; possibly TRBD1 for D (6 bases). The germline gives CDR1 MDHEN, CDR2 SYDVKM. The CDR3 sequence is 13 residues long. Trimming stripped 5 bases from V and 4 bases from J, with 12 bases between. The CDR3 coding sequence is TGTGCCAGCAGTGGGACCACAGGGTACGAGCAGTACTTC. This codes for CASSGTTGYEQYF.

This clone came up a few times. This chain joins TRBV5-1 and TRBJ1-1, with 7 bases aligning to TRBD1. The CDR3 covers 12 residues. The trim removed 0 bases at V and 11 bases at J, leaving 4 bases unmatched. CDR1 is SGHRS, CDR2 YFSETQ, per germline. The chain's CDR3 is CASSLDEGAAFF. CDR3 sequence (DNA): TGCGCCAGCAGCTTGGATGAGGGGGCTGCTTTCTTT. Variable domain in full (rest from reference TRBV5-1 and TRBJ1-1): KAGVTQTPRYLIKTRGQQVTLSCSPISGHRSVSWYQQTPGQGLQFLFEYFSETQRNKGNFPGRFSGRQFSNSRSEMNVSTLELGDSALYLCASSLDEGAAFFGQGTRLTVV.

V usage is TRBV29-1 and J usage is TRBJ2-1, with D unclear. This CDR3 is 11 amino acids long. CDR1 and CDR2 from the germline V gene are SQVTM and ANQGSEA. V was shortened by 6 bases and J by 9 bases, with 12 bases between the two germline ends. CDR3: CSVRVHGEQFF. The CDR3, as DNA: TGCAGCGTCCGGGTCCACGGTGAGCAGTTCTTC.

The rearrangement uses TRBV7-9 and TRBJ2-7; the match to TRBD1 covers 8 bases. Germline lookup yields CDR1 SEHNR and CDR2 FQNEAQ (reference sequence). V lost 5 bases, J lost 2 bases, and 2 bases stayed unmatched. This CDR3 region has 13 residues. Here the CDR3 reads CASSPDRAYEQYF. The CDR3 DNA reads as TGTGCCAGCAGCCCGGACAGGGCCTACGAGCAGTACTTC.

Here the CDR3 reads CASSPNPGLRAGDTEAFF. CDR3 bases: TGTGCCAGCTCACCAAATCCGGGACTGCGGGCGGGGGACACTGAAGCTTTCTTT. The chain employs TRBV18 and TRBJ1-1; possible D gene TRBD1, 5 bases. The V gene's germline CDR1 is KGHSH and CDR2 LQKENI. V shed 2 bases and J shed 3 bases, with 22 bases lying between them. This CDR3 has 18 amino acids.

The V gene is TRBV9, the J gene TRBJ1-1, with a weak D call TRBD1 (6 bases). The CDR3 is made up of 17 amino acids. V lost 3 bases to trimming and J lost 2 bases, with 20 bases between them. Germline-derived CDR1 and CDR2 are SGDLS and YYNGEE. CDR3: CASSGEYRAGLNTEAFF. In DNA, the CDR3 is TGTGCCAGCAGCGGAGAATACAGGGCAGGGTTAAACACTGAAGCTTTCTTT.

CDR3 loop: CAWGGAAGRVAYGYTF. Here the CDR3 DNA reads TGTGCCTGGGGGGGGGCAGCAGGACGGGTAGCCTATGGCTACACCTTC. The rearrangement uses TRBV30 and TRBJ1-2; possibly TRBD1 for D (6 bases). Germline V gene sequence: CDR1 GTSNPN, CDR2 SVGIG (reference sequence). The CDR3 spans 16 residues. Trimming pared 5 bases from V and 4 bases from J, leaving 23 bases between.

This chain uses TRBV5-1 with TRBJ1-3; D unresolved. Germline V gene data show CDR1 as SGHRS and CDR2 as YFSETQ. V gave up 4 bases and J gave up 0 bases, with 11 bases separating them. The CDR3 is made up of 15 amino acids. The CDR3 is CASSAGLGSGNTIYF. CDR3 sequence (DNA): TGCGCCAGCAGCGCGGGTCTCGGCTCTGGAAACACCATATATTTT.

V is TRBV6-5 and J is TRBJ1-4, with 8 positions matching TRBD1. Germline V gene sequence: CDR1 MNHEY, CDR2 SVGAGI. This CDR3 spans 14 amino acids. The J segment lost 8 bases and the V segment lost 7 bases, leaving 9 bases of the junction unmatched. This CDR3 reads CASTHDRGGEKLFF. The CDR3 region has the DNA TGTGCCAGCACTCACGACAGGGGTGGAGAAAAACTGTTTTTT.

This chain joins TRBV10-3 and TRBJ1-3; D gene ambiguous. V was trimmed by 5 bases and J by 3 bases, leaving 17 bases between them. This CDR3 has 16 amino acids. The germline V gene encodes CDR1 ENHRY and CDR2 SYGVKD. For the CDR3, the DNA is TGTGCCATCAGTCTGGAGGAATCCCAACGTGGAAACACCATATATTTT. Protein sequence: CAISLEESQRGNTIYF.

This clone came up a few times. The chain recombines TRBV28 with TRBJ2-1; possible D gene TRBD1, 5 bases. Germline assignment: CDR1 MDHEN and CDR2 SYDVKM. The V gene lost 5 bases and the J gene lost 3 bases, with 14 bases spanning the gap. The CDR3 loop spans 15 amino acids. CDR3 in amino acids: CASSGATFIYNEQFF. DNA for the CDR3: TGTGCCAGCAGTGGGGCGACCTTTATCTACAATGAGCAGTTCTTC.

The chain is built from TRBV19 and TRBJ2-7; possibly TRBD2 for D (6 bases). CDR3 size: 15 residues. Germline lookup yields CDR1 LNHDA and CDR2 SQIVND (reference sequence). With 1 base removed from V and 6 bases from J, the gap between germline ends came to 16 bases. CDR3 nucleotides: TGTGCCAGTAGTATAGGGCGGTCTCTGGGAGGCGAGCAGTACTTC. Amino acids: CASSIGRSLGGEQYF.

The CDR3 sequence: CASKASRGERETQYF. For the CDR3, the DNA is TGTGCCAGCAAGGCCTCTCGAGGAGAAAGAGAGACCCAGTACTTC. The chain links TRBV5-4 to TRBJ2-5; D is undetermined. Trimming took 6 bases from V and 4 from J, leaving 19 bases between them. The germline gives CDR1 SGHNT, CDR2 YYREEE (reference sequence). There are 15 residues in the CDR3.

This clone was seen more than once but under ten times. As DNA, the CDR3 is TGTGCCAGCAGCCCCGCCCCGGACAGGGGCTACGAGCAGTACTTC. The encoded protein is CASSPAPDRGYEQYF. This sequence joins TRBV7-2 and TRBJ2-7; 9 nucleotides line up with TRBD1. Germline trimming cut 5 bases from V and 3 bases from J; bases unmatched to any gene: 8. The CDR3 sequence is 15 residues long. Germline lookup yields CDR1 SGHTA and CDR2 FQGNSA.